The sequence of this T cell receptor beta chain was determined in a study of T cell responses to AZD1222 COVID-19 vaccine. Looking at the study overall: Samples with a second dose at about 4 or about 12 weeks were pooled together.

As to this clone: Its specificity is unknown.

V lost 2 bases, J lost 5 bases, and 7 bases stayed unmatched. CDR1 is SGHRS and CDR2 is YFSETQ in the germline V gene. CDR3 length equals 15 residues. Libraries were prepared by immunoSEQ multiplex PCR; TCRdb keeps only in-frame clonotypes and omits some of them. The table records roughly 100,000 clones, 88% of them present only once. Study-level findings and limits: Donors, mostly white British, included more females; clonal diversity was possibly underestimated. Vaccine-associated CD4 TCRs ranged over spike, dominating at 160-218 and 743-854.

Material: peripheral blood, obtained on day 0 of AZD1222 vaccination. The chain has TRBV5-1 and TRBJ2-1; 7 bases align to TRBD2. This clonotype was sampled from an adult in good health. The CDR3 DNA reads as TGCGCCAGCAGCTTAAGCAGCGGGGCAAACAATGAGCAGTTCTTC. Residues: CASSLSSGANNEQFF.